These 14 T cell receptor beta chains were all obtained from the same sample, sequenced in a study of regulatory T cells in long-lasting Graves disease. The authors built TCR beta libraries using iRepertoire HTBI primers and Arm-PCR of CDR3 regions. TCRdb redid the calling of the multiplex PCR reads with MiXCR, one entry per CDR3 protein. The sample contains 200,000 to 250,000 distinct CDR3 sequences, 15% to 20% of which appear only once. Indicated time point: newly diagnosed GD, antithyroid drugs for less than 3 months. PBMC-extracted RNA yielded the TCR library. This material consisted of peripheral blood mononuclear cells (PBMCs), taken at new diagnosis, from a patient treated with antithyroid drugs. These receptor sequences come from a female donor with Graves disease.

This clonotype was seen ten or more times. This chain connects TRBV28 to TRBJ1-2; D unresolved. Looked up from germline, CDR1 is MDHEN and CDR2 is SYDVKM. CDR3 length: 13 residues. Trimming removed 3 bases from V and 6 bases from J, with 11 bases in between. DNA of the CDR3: TGTGCCAGCAGTTTGCGGCTAGACGATGGCTACACCTTC. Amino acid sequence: CASSLRLDDGYTF.

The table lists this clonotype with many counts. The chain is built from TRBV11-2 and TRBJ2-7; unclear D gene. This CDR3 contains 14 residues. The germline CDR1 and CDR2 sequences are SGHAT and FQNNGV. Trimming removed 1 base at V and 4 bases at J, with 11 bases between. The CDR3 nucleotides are TGTGCCAGCAGCTTAGGTCACGCATCTTACGAGCAGTACTTC. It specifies CASSLGHASYEQYF.

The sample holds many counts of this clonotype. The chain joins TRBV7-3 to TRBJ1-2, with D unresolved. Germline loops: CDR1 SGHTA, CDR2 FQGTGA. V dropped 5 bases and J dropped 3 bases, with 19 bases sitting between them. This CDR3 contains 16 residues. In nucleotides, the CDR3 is TGTGCCAGCAGCAAACGAGACATTAGGGTAGACTATGGCTACACCTTC. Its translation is CASSKRDIRVDYGYTF. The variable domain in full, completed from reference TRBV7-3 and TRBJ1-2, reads GAGVSQTPSNKVTEKGKYVELRCDPISGHTALYWYRQSLGQGPEFLIYFQGTGAADDSGLPNDRFFAVRPEGSVSTLKIQRTERGDSAVYLCASSKRDIRVDYGYTFGSGTRLTVV.

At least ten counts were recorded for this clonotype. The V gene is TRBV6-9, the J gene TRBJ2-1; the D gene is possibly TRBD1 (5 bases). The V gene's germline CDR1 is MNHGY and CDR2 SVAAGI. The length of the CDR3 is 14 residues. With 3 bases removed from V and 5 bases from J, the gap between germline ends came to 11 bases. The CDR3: CASSYLGLDNEQFF. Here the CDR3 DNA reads TGTGCCAGCAGTTACCTGGGGCTAGACAATGAGCAGTTCTTC.

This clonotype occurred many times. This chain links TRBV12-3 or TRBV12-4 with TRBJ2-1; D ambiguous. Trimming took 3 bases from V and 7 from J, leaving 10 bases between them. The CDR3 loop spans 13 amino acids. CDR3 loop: CASSFWSGNEQFF. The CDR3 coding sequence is TGTGCCAGCAGTTTTTGGTCCGGAAATGAGCAGTTCTTC.

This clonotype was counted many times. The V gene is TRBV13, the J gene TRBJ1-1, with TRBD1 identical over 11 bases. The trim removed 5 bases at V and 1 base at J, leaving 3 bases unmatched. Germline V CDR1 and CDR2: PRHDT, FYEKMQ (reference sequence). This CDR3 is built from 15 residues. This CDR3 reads CASSPGQGENTEAFF. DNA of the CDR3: TGTGCCAGCAGCCCGGGACAGGGGGAGAACACTGAAGCTTTCTTT.

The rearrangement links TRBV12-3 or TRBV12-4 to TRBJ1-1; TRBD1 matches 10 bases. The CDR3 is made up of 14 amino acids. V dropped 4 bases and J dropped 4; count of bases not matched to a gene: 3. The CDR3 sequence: CASSWGQGTTEAFF. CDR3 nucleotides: TGTGCCAGCAGTTGGGGACAGGGGACCACTGAAGCTTTCTTT.

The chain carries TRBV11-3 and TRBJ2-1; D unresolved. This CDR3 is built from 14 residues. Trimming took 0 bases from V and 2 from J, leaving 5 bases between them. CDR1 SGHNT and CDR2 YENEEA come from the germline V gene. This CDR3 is CASSLERPYNEQFF. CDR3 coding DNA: TGTGCCAGCAGCTTAGAACGGCCCTACAATGAGCAGTTCTTC.

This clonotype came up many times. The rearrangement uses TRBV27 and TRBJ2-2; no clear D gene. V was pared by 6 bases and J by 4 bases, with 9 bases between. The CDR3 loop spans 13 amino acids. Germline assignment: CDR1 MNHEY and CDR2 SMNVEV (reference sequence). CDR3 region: CASRLTTTGELFF. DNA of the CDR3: TGTGCCAGCAGACTAACAACCACCGGGGAGCTGTTTTTT.

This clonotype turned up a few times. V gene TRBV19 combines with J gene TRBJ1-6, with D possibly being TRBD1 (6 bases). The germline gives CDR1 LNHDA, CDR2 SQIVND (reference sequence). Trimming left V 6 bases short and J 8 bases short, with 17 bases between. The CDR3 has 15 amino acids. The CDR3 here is CASRTVGGFDSPLHF. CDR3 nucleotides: TGTGCCAGTAGGACAGTAGGGGGTTTCGATTCACCCCTCCACTTT.

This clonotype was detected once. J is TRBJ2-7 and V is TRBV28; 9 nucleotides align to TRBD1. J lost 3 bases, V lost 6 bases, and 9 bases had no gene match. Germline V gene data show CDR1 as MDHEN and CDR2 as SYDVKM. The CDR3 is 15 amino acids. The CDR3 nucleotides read TGTGCCAGCAGCCCCCCTGGGACAGGGTTCTACGAGCAGTACTTC. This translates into CASSPPGTGFYEQYF.

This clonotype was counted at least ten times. CDR3 bases: TGTGCCAGCAGCTTGGCCGGGAGCTCTGAAGCTTTCTTT. Its translation: CASSLAGSSEAFF. V and J are TRBV11-2 and TRBJ1-1; D remains unclear. Germline CDR1 and CDR2: SGHAT and FQNNGV. V was pared by 3 bases and J by 6 bases, with 11 bases between. This CDR3 is 13 amino acids long.

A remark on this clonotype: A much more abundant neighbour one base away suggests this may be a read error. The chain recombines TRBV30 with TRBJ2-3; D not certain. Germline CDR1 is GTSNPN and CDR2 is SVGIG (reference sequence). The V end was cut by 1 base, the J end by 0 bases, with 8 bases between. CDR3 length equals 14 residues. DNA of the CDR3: TGTGCCTGGAGTGGGATCGTCAGCACAGATACGCAGTATTTT. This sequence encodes CAWSGIVSTDTQYF.

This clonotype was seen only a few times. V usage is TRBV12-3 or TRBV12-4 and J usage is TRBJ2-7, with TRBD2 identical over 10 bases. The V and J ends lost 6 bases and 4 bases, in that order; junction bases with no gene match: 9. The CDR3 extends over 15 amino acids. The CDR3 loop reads CASRASGRAGYEQYF. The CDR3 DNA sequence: TGTGCCAGCAGGGCAAGCGGGAGGGCCGGGTACGAGCAGTACTTC.